This T cell receptor beta chain was sequenced during a study of human CD4 T cells and Enterobacteriaceae (dated by TCRdb to the early 2020s). The full study reports these points: In ex vivo samples, clonotypes with broad cross-reactivity seemed more expanded than specific clonotypes, as 11 of 19 and most of the roughly 30 fell within the top 5%. The reactivity of ex vivo clonotypes was inferred solely through the matching of nucleotide sequences to CFSE-low cultures from the same donors.

On a FACSAria III, memory CD4+ T cells were FACS-sorted to over 95% purity, defined as all CD4+ cells except CD45RA+CCR7+CD95- naive cells. Blood from healthy donors was obtained from blood donation centers in Switzerland. Positive selection with CD4 and CD14 magnetic microbeads was used to enrich total CD4+ T cells and monocytes. Before sorting, CD8+, CD14+, CD16+, CD56+, CD19+ and CD25-bright cells were excluded. In a couple of blood donors, total memory CD4+ T cells were sequenced directly ex vivo to assess in vivo expansion of bacteria-reactive clonotypes. Ficoll-Paque Plus was used to isolate peripheral blood mononuclear cells from donor blood. V is trimmed back by 3 bases and J by 4 bases, and the junction contains 4 bases that no gene match accounts for. The CDR3 sequence holds 16 residues, the cysteine and phenylalanine included. CDR3 DNA is the only sequence kept; it has 48 bases, read in frame from the first base. The CDR1 and CDR2 encoded by the germline V gene (reference sequence) are MNHEY and SMNVEV.

A word on this clone: The specificity of this receptor is unknown. The record has no base qualities; no much larger clone is one base away.

Ex vivo total memory CD4+ samples were sequenced at deep level, with detection sensitivity of one cell in 200,000. The QIAamp DNA Micro Kit was used to extract genomic DNA from cell pellets, and spectrophotometry was used to check the quantity and purity of the genomic DNA. The immunoSEQ multiplex PCR assay was used to amplify TCR Vbeta CDR3 regions. The amplicons were sequenced on the Illumina HiSeq platform. Retrieved sequences were 87 nucleotides long and contained the CDR3 region. As for the original processing: A unique productive TCR Vbeta nucleotide sequence was defined as a clonotype and was quantified by productive template frequency from ImmunoSEQ Analyzer V3.0. A threshold set at the top 5th percentile of each frequency-ranked repertoire was used to define expanded clonotypes. Repertoire overlap was computed as Chao-Jaccard with the R package fossil and visualized by nonmetric multidimensional scaling with the R package MASS. Not all clones reach the TCRdb copy of this immuneACCESS table, which keeps in-frame sequences only. Checked studies attribute under half of the gap to unresolved V genes and leave the rest unexplained. The DNA was the basis for D and trimming; V, J and clone size are from that table. The sample table lists some 29,000 clones, approximately 82% of them with a count of one. Around 1.7% of the sample rests with the top ten.

The clonotype originates from a human donor in good health. Sample: memory CD4+ T cells from blood. Reading the label with the study, this specimen's cell subset or site is: total memory CD4 T cells sorted directly ex vivo, unstimulated. The V and J segments used are TRBV27 and TRBJ2-2; 11 bases in between match TRBD2. The CDR3: CASSFGLAGGTGELFF. The nucleotide sequence is given as TGTGCCAGCAGTTTTGGGCTAGCGGGAGGCACCGGGGAGCTGTTTTTT.